This record covers a single TCR beta chain. Its target is unknown. Trimming at V came to 2 bases and at J to 6 bases, leaving 17 bases not matched to a gene. There are 18 residues in the CDR3. CDR1 and CDR2 (germline): SGDLS, YYNGEE. This sample was included in a study of graft-versus-host responses after intestinal transplantation. Study in general: Recipients underwent multivisceral, liver-intestinal, or isolated intestinal transplants. Study outcomes and limitations: GvH clones were identified in recipient marrow, with some first appearing in ileum or blood. There was an association between peak levels of circulating GvH clones and early post-transplant HvG declines.

The table came from immunoSEQ multiplex PCR; TCRdb's copy has only in-frame clones and leaves some out. The repertoire holds 90,000 to 95,000 clones, 90% to 95% seen once, with 0.49% in the top ten. The J gene is TRBJ2-7, the V gene TRBV9; 10 bases agree with TRBD1. Specimen: unstimulated CD8+ T cells sorted from spleen or lymph node cells, collected before intestinal transplant. The receptor was derived from a human donor who received an intestinal transplant. Here the CDR3 reads CASSVSDRGVSPTSEQYF. As DNA, the CDR3 is TGTGCCAGCAGCGTTTCGGACAGGGGGGTATCTCCTACTAGCGAGCAGTACTTC.